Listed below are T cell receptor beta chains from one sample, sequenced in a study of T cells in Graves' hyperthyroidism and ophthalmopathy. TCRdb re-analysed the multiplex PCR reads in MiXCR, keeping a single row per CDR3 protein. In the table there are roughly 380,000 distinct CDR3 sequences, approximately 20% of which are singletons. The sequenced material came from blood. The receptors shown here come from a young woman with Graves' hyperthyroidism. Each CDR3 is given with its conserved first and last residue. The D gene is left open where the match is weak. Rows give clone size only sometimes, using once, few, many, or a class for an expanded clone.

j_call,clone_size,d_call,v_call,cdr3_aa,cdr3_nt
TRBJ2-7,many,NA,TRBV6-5,CASSYSLSGGGGYEQYF,TGTGCCAGCAGTTACTCCCTCTCGGGGGGCGGTGGATACGAGCAGTACTTC
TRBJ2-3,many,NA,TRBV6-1,CASRLSDGDTQYF,TGTGCCAGCAGGCTAAGTGACGGGGATACGCAGTATTTT
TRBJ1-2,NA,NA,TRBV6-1,CASSEVGRGYTF,TGTGCCAGCAGTGAAGTGGGAAGAGGCTACACCTTC
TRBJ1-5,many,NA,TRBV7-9,CASSLESGGNQPQHF,TGTGCCAGCAGCTTAGAATCAGGGGGCAATCAGCCCCAGCATTTT
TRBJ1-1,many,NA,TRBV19,CASSTGRTTEAFF,TGTGCCAGTAGTACCGGGCGAACCACTGAAGCTTTCTTT
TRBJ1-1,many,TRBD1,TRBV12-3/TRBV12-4,CASSTNPRTGDSTEAFF,TGTGCCAGCAGTACGAACCCTCGGACAGGGGATAGCACTGAAGCTTTCTTT
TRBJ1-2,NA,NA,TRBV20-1,CSATSGDHVGYTF,TGCAGTGCTACTTCCGGGGACCACGTTGGCTACACCTTC
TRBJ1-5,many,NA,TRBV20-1,CSARKSSNQPQHF,TGCAGTGCTAGGAAGAGTAGCAATCAGCCCCAGCATTTT
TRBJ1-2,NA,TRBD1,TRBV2,CASTPRQGAYYGYTF,TGTGCCAGCACCCCCAGACAGGGGGCTTACTATGGCTACACCTTC
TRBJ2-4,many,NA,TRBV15,CATSRDLQGLQYF,TGTGCCACCAGCAGAGATTTGCAGGGACTTCAGTACTTC
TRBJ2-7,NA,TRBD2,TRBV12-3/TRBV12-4,CASSRGGDGSYEQYF,TGTGCCAGCAGTCGGGGGGGGGACGGTTCCTACGAGCAGTACTTC
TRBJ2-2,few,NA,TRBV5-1,CASSGTPNTGELFF,TGCGCCAGCTCCGGGACACCAAACACCGGGGAGCTGTTTTTT
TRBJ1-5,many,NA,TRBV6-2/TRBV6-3,CASSSDQGTLWQPQHF,TGTGCCAGCAGTTCCGACCAGGGCACCCTCTGGCAGCCCCAGCATTTT
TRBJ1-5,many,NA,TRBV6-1,CASSETAHGVQPQHF,TGTGCCAGCAGTGAAACAGCTCATGGGGTTCAGCCCCAGCATTTT